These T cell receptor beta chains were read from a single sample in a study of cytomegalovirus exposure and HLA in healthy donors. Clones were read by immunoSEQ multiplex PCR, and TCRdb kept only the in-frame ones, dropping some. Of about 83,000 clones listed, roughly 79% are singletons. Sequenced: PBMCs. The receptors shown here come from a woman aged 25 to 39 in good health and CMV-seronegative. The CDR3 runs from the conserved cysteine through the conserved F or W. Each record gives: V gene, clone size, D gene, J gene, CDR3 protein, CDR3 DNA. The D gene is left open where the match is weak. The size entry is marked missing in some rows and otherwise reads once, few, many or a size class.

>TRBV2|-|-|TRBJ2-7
CASRYTEYAYEQYF
TGTGCCAGCAGGTATACAGAGTATGCCTACGAGCAGTACTTC
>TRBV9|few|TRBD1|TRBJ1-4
CASSPSGQLNEKLFF
TGTGCCAGCAGCCCCTCGGGACAGCTTAATGAAAAACTGTTTTTT
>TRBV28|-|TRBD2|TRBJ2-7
CASRNTGTSGDEQYF
TGTGCCAGTCGAAACACCGGGACTAGCGGGGACGAGCAGTACTTC
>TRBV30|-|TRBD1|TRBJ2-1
CAWMGQGASYNEQFF
TGTGCCTGGATGGGACAGGGGGCCTCCTACAATGAGCAGTTCTTC
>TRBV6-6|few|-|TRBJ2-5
CASSNRAGNLETQYF
TGTGCCAGCAGTAACCGGGCAGGGAACTTAGAGACCCAGTACTTC
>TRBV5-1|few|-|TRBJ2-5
CASTPRGYQETQYF
TGCGCCAGCACCCCGCGAGGGTACCAAGAGACCCAGTACTTC
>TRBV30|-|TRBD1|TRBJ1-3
CAWSGGTDGNTIYF
TGTGCCTGGAGTGGTGGGACAGATGGAAACACCATATATTTT
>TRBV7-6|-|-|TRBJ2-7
CASSLGGGEQYF
TGTGCCAGCAGCCTCGGGGGAGGCGAGCAGTACTTC
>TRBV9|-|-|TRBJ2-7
CASSVGGSSADEQYF
TGTGCCAGCAGCGTAGGTGGTAGCTCAGCCGACGAGCAGTACTTC
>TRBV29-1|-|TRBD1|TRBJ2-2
CSVERQGDNTGELFF
TGCAGCGTTGAGCGACAGGGGGACAACACCGGGGAGCTGTTTTTT
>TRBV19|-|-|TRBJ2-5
CASSPAPPGSPQETQYF
TGTGCCAGTAGTCCGGCCCCACCAGGGTCCCCACAAGAGACCCAGTACTTC
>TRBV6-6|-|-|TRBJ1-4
CASNTLDRSVEKLFF
TGTGCCAGCAATACCCTGGACAGAAGTGTTGAAAAACTGTTTTTT
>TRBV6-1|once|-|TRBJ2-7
CASSEVRDSREQYF
TGTGCCAGCAGTGAGGTGAGGGATTCGCGGGAGCAGTACTTC
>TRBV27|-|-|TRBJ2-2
CASSLSRNTGELFF
TGTGCCAGCAGTTTGTCCAGGAACACCGGGGAGCTGTTTTTT
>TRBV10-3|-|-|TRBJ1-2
CATKGQGANYGYTF
TGTGCCACCAAGGGTCAGGGCGCTAACTATGGCTACACCTTC
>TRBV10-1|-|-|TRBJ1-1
CATSKGGGEAFF
TGCGCCACCTCTAAGGGAGGTGGTGAAGCTTTCTTT
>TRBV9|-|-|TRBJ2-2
CASGVHGAGELFF
TGTGCCAGCGGAGTCCACGGGGCCGGGGAGCTGTTTTTT
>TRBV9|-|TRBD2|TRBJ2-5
CASSPSGSLAGEETQYF
TGTGCCAGCAGCCCATCTGGTTCCTTGGCGGGAGAAGAGACCCAGTACTTC
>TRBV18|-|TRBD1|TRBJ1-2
CASSPAAEGAWGYTF
TGTGCCAGCTCACCCGCAGCAGAGGGGGCATGGGGCTACACCTTC
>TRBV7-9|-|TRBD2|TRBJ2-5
CATALSGREETQYF
TGTGCCACTGCGCTTAGCGGGAGGGAAGAGACCCAGTACTTC
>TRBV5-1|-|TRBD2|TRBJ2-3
CASRTSGLDADTQYF
TGCGCCAGCAGAACCTCCGGACTAGATGCAGATACGCAGTATTTT
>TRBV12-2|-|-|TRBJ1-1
CASRPTGAGWDTEAFF
TGTGCAAGTCGCCCCACCGGGGCGGGGTGGGACACTGAAGCTTTCTTT
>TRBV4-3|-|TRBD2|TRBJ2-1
CASSQLAGGPNEQFF
TGCGCCAGCAGCCAACTAGCGGGAGGGCCTAATGAGCAGTTCTTC
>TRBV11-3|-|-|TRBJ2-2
CASSFDYTGELFF
TGTGCCAGCAGCTTCGACTACACCGGGGAGCTGTTTTTT
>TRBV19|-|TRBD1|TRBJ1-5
CASSAHQGESNQPQHF
TGTGCCAGTAGTGCACACCAGGGGGAATCCAATCAGCCCCAGCATTTT
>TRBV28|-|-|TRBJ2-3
CASTTSTDTQYF
TGTGCCAGCACAACTAGCACAGATACGCAGTATTTT
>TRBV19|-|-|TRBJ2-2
CASVPPQGKNTGELFF
TGTGCCAGTGTCCCCCCCCAGGGGAAGAACACCGGGGAGCTGTTTTTT
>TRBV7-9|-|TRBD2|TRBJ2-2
CAIPPGTRGTGELFF
TGTGCCATCCCCCCTGGGACTAGAGGAACCGGGGAGCTGTTTTTT
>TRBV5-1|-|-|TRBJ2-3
CASSAGTDTQYF
TGCGCCAGCAGCGCGGGCACAGATACGCAGTATTTT
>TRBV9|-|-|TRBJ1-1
CASSVDGAPNTEAFF
TGTGCCAGCAGCGTAGATGGGGCGCCGAACACTGAAGCTTTCTTT
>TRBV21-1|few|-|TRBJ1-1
CASMGRHTEAFF
TGTGCCAGCATGGGGAGGCACACTGAAGCTTTCTTT
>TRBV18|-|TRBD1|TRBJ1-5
CASSTRGGNQPQHF
TGTGCCAGCTCAACCAGGGGGGGCAATCAGCCCCAGCATTTT
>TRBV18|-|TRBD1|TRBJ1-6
CASSPGQGNSPLHF
TGTGCCAGCTCACCTGGACAGGGAAATTCACCCCTCCACTTT
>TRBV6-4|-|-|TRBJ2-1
CASSDEAGSYNEQFF
TGTGCCAGCAGTGACGAAGCAGGCTCCTACAATGAGCAGTTCTTC
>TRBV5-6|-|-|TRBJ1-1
CASSFSLEAFF
TGTGCCAGCAGCTTTTCCCTTGAAGCTTTCTTT
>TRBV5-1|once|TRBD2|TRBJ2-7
CASRPTSASYEQYF
TGCGCCAGCAGACCCACTAGCGCCTCCTACGAGCAGTACTTC
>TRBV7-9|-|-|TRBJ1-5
CASSDGGLGNQPQHF
TGTGCCAGCTCGGATGGGGGCCTGGGCAATCAGCCCCAGCATTTT
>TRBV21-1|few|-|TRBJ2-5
CASSKGTGGKETQYF
TGTGCCAGCAGCAAAGGGACAGGGGGTAAAGAGACCCAGTACTTC
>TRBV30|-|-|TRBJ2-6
CAWANRAGANVLTF
TGTGCCTGGGCGAACAGGGCTGGGGCCAACGTCCTGACTTTC
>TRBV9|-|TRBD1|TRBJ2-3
CASSLHIGTGVSTDTQYF
TGTGCCAGCAGCTTACACATTGGGACAGGGGTGAGCACAGATACGCAGTATTTT
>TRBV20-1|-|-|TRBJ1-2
CSARQDGYTF
TGCAGTGCTAGACAGGATGGCTACACCTTC
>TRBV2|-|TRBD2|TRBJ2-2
CASGRTSGARTGELFF
TGTGCCAGCGGAAGAACTAGCGGGGCCAGGACCGGGGAGCTGTTTTTT
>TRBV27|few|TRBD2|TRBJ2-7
CASSSWTSKTYEQYF
TGTGCCAGCAGTTCGTGGACTAGCAAAACCTACGAGCAGTACTTC
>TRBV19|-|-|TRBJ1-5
CASSITGGNQPQHF
TGTGCCAGTAGTATTACCGGGGGAAATCAGCCCCAGCATTTT
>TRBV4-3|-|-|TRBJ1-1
CASSQDLRAASWNTEAFF
TGCGCCAGCAGCCAAGATTTGAGGGCAGCCTCCTGGAACACTGAAGCTTTCTTT